The T cell receptor beta chain described here comes from a study of blood T cell repertoires in COVID-19. The wider study: Researchers got acute and convalescent COVID-19 samples from the United States, Italy and Spain. T cells, B-cell-depleted T cells, or PBMCs provided the cDNA or gDNA that served as material.

Original processing notes: Amplification with reference gene primers provided the estimates of nucleated cell counts. Repertoires were generated with immunoSEQ multiplex PCR, while TCRdb's copy carries only in-frame clones and drops some. That table gives V, J and clone size, and the DNA gave D and trimming. This table has roughly 130,000 clones, roughly 84% appearing once. Germline V gene lookup returns CDR1 LNHDA and CDR2 SQIVND (reference sequence). J lost 3 bases, V lost 5 bases, and 14 bases had no gene match. The CDR3 is made up of 18 amino acids. The TCR was taken from a woman aged 25 to 45 who had recovered from COVID-19. The rearrangement uses TRBV19 and TRBJ2-3; 10 bases are a match to TRBD2. Material: peripheral blood. The CDR3 sequence: CASSGTSGNVALTDTQYF. The DNA of the CDR3 is TGTGCCAGTAGTGGTACTAGCGGGAACGTTGCATTGACAGATACGCAGTATTTT.